These T cell receptor beta chains were read from a single sample in a study of identifying expanded T cells in peripheral blood. The method was immunoSEQ multiplex PCR; TCRdb's version includes in-frame clones alone and lacks a portion of them. Here the sample spans approximately 120,000 clones, about four fifths being singletons. The specimen was blood. The receptors originated from a person between 18 and 75 years old in good health. Each CDR3 is given with its conserved first and last residue. D genes are given only for firm matches. Expanded clones get a size class; other rows say once, few or many, or leave the size out.

v_call: TRBV5-6; j_call: TRBJ2-5; d_call: TRBD1; clone_size: NA; cdr3_aa: CASSSPTSRTGEIGTQYF
v_call: TRBV6-1; j_call: TRBJ1-2; d_call: NA; clone_size: few; cdr3_aa: CASSEAGNYGYTF
v_call: TRBV4-1; j_call: TRBJ2-1; d_call: NA; clone_size: NA; cdr3_aa: CASSQDATRGHNEQFF
v_call: TRBV7-9; j_call: TRBJ2-1; d_call: NA; clone_size: once; cdr3_aa: CASSLVSGLGEQFF
v_call: TRBV19; j_call: TRBJ1-6; d_call: NA; clone_size: NA; cdr3_aa: CASSIGGSTGLFRSPLHF
v_call: TRBV13; j_call: TRBJ2-2; d_call: NA; clone_size: NA; cdr3_aa: CASSTMGTGELFF
v_call: TRBV27; j_call: TRBJ1-2; d_call: TRBD1; clone_size: few; cdr3_aa: CASSFSRGGSSWVWGYTF
v_call: TRBV6-5; j_call: TRBJ2-7; d_call: NA; clone_size: NA; cdr3_aa: CASSPAPTKYEQYF
v_call: TRBV7-2; j_call: TRBJ2-5; d_call: TRBD2; clone_size: NA; cdr3_aa: CASSYGGGQETQYF
v_call: TRBV14; j_call: TRBJ2-7; d_call: NA; clone_size: NA; cdr3_aa: CASSQEGLGAVRTYEQYF
v_call: TRBV12-5; j_call: TRBJ1-2; d_call: NA; clone_size: NA; cdr3_aa: CASGSGVGYTF
v_call: TRBV5-1; j_call: TRBJ2-6; d_call: NA; clone_size: NA; cdr3_aa: CASSTWTGPPGANVLTF
v_call: TRBV5-4; j_call: TRBJ1-1; d_call: NA; clone_size: few; cdr3_aa: CASSLVGEFAGEAFF
v_call: TRBV6-5; j_call: TRBJ1-5; d_call: NA; clone_size: NA; cdr3_aa: CASSEQGLGQPQHF
v_call: TRBV6-1; j_call: TRBJ2-3; d_call: NA; clone_size: NA; cdr3_aa: CASKRGTDTQYF
v_call: TRBV6-6; j_call: TRBJ1-2; d_call: TRBD1; clone_size: NA; cdr3_aa: CASSPQGGFGYTF
v_call: TRBV7-8; j_call: TRBJ2-1; d_call: TRBD2; clone_size: NA; cdr3_aa: CASSPQGLAAVNEQFF
v_call: TRBV5-5; j_call: TRBJ1-1; d_call: TRBD1; clone_size: NA; cdr3_aa: CASSDKGQGQLAFF
v_call: TRBV30; j_call: TRBJ2-7; d_call: NA; clone_size: NA; cdr3_aa: CAWNRDGFYEQYF
v_call: TRBV5-1; j_call: TRBJ2-7; d_call: NA; clone_size: NA; cdr3_aa: CASSPLFAAINEQYF
v_call: TRBV2; j_call: TRBJ2-7; d_call: NA; clone_size: NA; cdr3_aa: CASRAGLFSYEQYF
v_call: TRBV10-1; j_call: TRBJ2-2; d_call: NA; clone_size: once; cdr3_aa: CASSVQTSPGELFF
v_call: TRBV5-4; j_call: TRBJ1-1; d_call: TRBD1; clone_size: many; cdr3_aa: CASRDWAQGQVNTEAFF
v_call: TRBV14; j_call: TRBJ2-7; d_call: NA; clone_size: NA; cdr3_aa: CASSQGGAEQYF
v_call: TRBV5-1; j_call: TRBJ1-2; d_call: NA; clone_size: NA; cdr3_aa: CASSRGGGRSEYGYTF
v_call: TRBV4-1; j_call: TRBJ2-5; d_call: NA; clone_size: NA; cdr3_aa: CASSQDNWTHEETQYF
v_call: TRBV18; j_call: TRBJ2-1; d_call: NA; clone_size: NA; cdr3_aa: CASSPPPLARNEQFF
v_call: TRBV9; j_call: TRBJ2-5; d_call: TRBD2; clone_size: few; cdr3_aa: CASSPPRTSGRQETQYF
v_call: TRBV7-2; j_call: TRBJ1-2; d_call: TRBD1; clone_size: NA; cdr3_aa: CASSLPKNRGAVYGYTF